This T cell receptor beta chain was found in a study of T-cell reconstitution after alpha-beta-depleted transplantation in children. Construction of the TCRbeta library involved unique molecular identifiers. TCRdb re-analysed the PCR reads in MiXCR, keeping a single row per CDR3 protein. The top ten clones hold approximately 39% of a sample with a few hundred thousand distinct CDR3 sequences, about a quarter of them seen once. Study-level findings and limits: Among T cells one year after transplant, newly produced cells accounted for most counts and diversity.

CDR3 length: 15 amino acids. V gave up 0 bases and J gave up 7 bases, with 13 bases separating them. Germline CDR1 reads LGHDT; CDR2 reads YNNKEL (reference sequence). This clonotype was seen more than once but under ten times. Its specificity is not known. The sequences come from PBMCs, collected before TCRalphabeta/CD19-depleted stem cell transplant. V and J are TRBV3-1 and TRBJ2-1; D gene ambiguous. The clonotype was recovered from a boy in the first two years of life with Wiskott-Aldrich syndrome, due to receive a stem cell transplant. CDR3: CASSQELQVPNEQFF. As DNA, the CDR3 is TGTGCCAGCAGCCAAGAGTTGCAAGTCCCAAATGAGCAGTTCTTC.